These 28 T cell receptor beta chains originate from one sample sequenced in a study of cytomegalovirus exposure and HLA in healthy donors. It was with 60 Vbeta and 13 Jbeta primers that the PCR ran. The repertoire was sequenced with immunoSEQ multiplex PCR; TCRdb's copy has only in-frame clones and lacks some. This sample carries 120,000 or so clones, about three quarters of them seen once, and the ten largest clones take approximately 3.8%. Sample: PBMCs. The receptors stem from a man aged 30-40 years in good health and CMV-seronegative.

This chain connects TRBV6-5 to TRBJ1-5; 9 nucleotides match TRBD1. After removal of 5 bases from V and 7 bases from J, the junction contained 9 bases not matched to a gene. This CDR3 region has 15 residues. Germline CDR1 reads MNHEY; CDR2 reads SVGAGI. CDR3 sequence: CASSPGGQGGQPQHF. The CDR3 nucleotides read TGTGCCAGCAGTCCCGGGGGACAGGGAGGACAGCCCCAGCATTTT.

This sequence joins TRBV6-1 and TRBJ1-1; a possible D gene is TRBD1 (6 bases). V was trimmed by 2 bases and J by 5 bases, leaving 9 bases between them. Germline lookup yields CDR1 MNHNS and CDR2 SASEGT. The CDR3 consists of 13 residues. The CDR3, as DNA: TGTGCCAGCAGTGAAAACAGGGAGACTGAAGCTTTCTTT. Translation gives CASSENRETEAFF.

The chain joins TRBV7-9 to TRBJ1-1; 8 positions match TRBD1. Unmatched junction bases numbered 9, after V lost 5 bases and J lost 4 bases. This CDR3 is 15 amino acids long. From germline, CDR1 is SEHNR and CDR2 FQNEAQ (reference sequence). CDR3 loop: CASSTTRQGSTEAFF. The CDR3 region has the DNA TGTGCCAGCAGCACCACCCGACAGGGGAGCACTGAAGCTTTCTTT. Filled out from reference TRBV7-9 and TRBJ1-1, the complete variable domain reads DTGVSQNPRHKITKRGQNVTFRCDPISEHNRLYWYRQTLGQGPEFLTYFQNEAQLEKSRLLSDRFSAERPKGSFSTLEIQRTEQGDSAMYLCASSTTRQGSTEAFFGQGTRLTVV.

The rearrangement links TRBV29-1 to TRBJ2-6; possibly TRBD2 for D (6 bases). The germline CDR1 and CDR2 sequences are SQVTM and ANQGSEA. There are 17 residues in the CDR3. The ends were cut back, 6 bases at V and 2 bases at J, with 20 bases in the middle. Here the CDR3 DNA reads TGCAGCGTCGGGGGTCAACTGGGTTGGGCTGGGGCCAACGTCCTGACTTTC. Translation gives CSVGGQLGWAGANVLTF.

This clone was counted a single time. The rearrangement links TRBV9 to TRBJ2-2, with D uncertain. The CDR3 runs to 14 residues. Trimming removed 6 bases from V and 3 bases from J, with 12 bases in between. The germline CDR1 and CDR2 sequences are SGDLS and YYNGEE. CDR3 amino acids: CASTFRLDTGELFF. The CDR3 bases are TGTGCCAGCACCTTCCGACTCGACACCGGGGAGCTGTTTTTT.

As for this clone: Additional DNA sequences in this sample encode the identical CDR3. The chain recombines TRBV7-9 with TRBJ2-7; D uncertain. The CDR3 runs 14 residues. Germline assignment: CDR1 SEHNR and CDR2 FQNEAQ (reference sequence). V dropped 1 base and J dropped 4 bases, with 11 bases sitting between them. CDR3 protein: CASSLGHGAYEQYF. The CDR3 nucleotides are TGTGCCAGCAGCTTAGGTCACGGTGCTTACGAGCAGTACTTC.

The chain joins TRBV10-3 to TRBJ2-5; possible D gene TRBD1, 7 bases. The J call is in doubt because the DNA end fits TRBJ2-7 better. This CDR3 is built from 14 residues. Germline CDR1 ENHRY, CDR2 SYGVKD. CDR3 amino acids: CAISDTGEVYEQYF. The DNA for the CDR3 is TGTGCCATCAGTGATACAGGGGAGGTCTACGAGCAGTACTTC.

This clone was seen just once. The V call is TRBV15, the J call TRBJ1-3; D call uncertain. V lost 0 bases and J lost 0, with 9 bases in between. The CDR3 has 16 residues. Looked up from germline, CDR1 is LNHNV and CDR2 is YYDKDF (reference sequence). CDR3 DNA sequence: TGTGCCACCAGCAGAGATCGAGGGTACTCTGGAAACACCATATATTTT. Protein: CATSRDRGYSGNTIYF. Together with reference TRBV15 and TRBJ1-3, the CDR3 gives the full variable domain: DAMVIQNPRYQVTQFGKPVTLSCSQTLNHNVMYWYQQKSSQAPKLLFHYYDKDFNNEADTPDNFQSRRPNTSFCFLDIRSPGLGDTAMYLCATSRDRGYSGNTIYFGEGSWLTVV.

This clone turned up a few times. The V gene is TRBV7-2, the J gene TRBJ1-2; 8 nucleotides match TRBD1. Germline V gene data show CDR1 as SGHTA and CDR2 as FQGNSA. Trimming took 3 bases from V and 8 from J; bases not matched to a gene: 14. CDR3 length: 16 amino acids. The CDR3 sequence is CASSLYRGDLGGGYTF. The CDR3 DNA reads TGTGCCAGCAGCTTGTACAGGGGGGATCTGGGAGGCGGCTACACCTTC.

The gene calls are TRBV30 and TRBJ1-6; D might be TRBD1 (5 bases). The CDR3 is made up of 14 amino acids. V was cut by 5 bases and J by 11 bases, with 19 bases left in between. Germline CDR1 reads GTSNPN; CDR2 reads SVGIG (reference sequence). CDR3 in amino acids: CAWRQRDPGAPLHF. The CDR3 nucleotides read TGTGCCTGGCGTCAGCGGGACCCCGGAGCACCCCTCCACTTT.

V usage is TRBV27 and J usage is TRBJ1-5, with D perhaps matching TRBD1 (6 bases). With 5 bases removed from V and 2 bases from J, the gap between germline ends came to 10 bases. In germline, CDR1 is MNHEY, CDR2 SMNVEV (reference sequence). The CDR3 contains 14 residues. The CDR3 DNA is TGTGCCAGCAGTCAAGGGGGTGGCAATCAGCCCCAGCATTTT. Protein product: CASSQGGGNQPQHF.

The chain joins TRBV6-1 to TRBJ1-4; 9 nucleotides match TRBD1. The CDR3 contains 14 residues. Germline loops: CDR1 MNHNS, CDR2 SASEGT. Losses at the gene ends were 6 bases for V and 7 bases for J; bases not matched to a gene: 6. The CDR3 sequence is CASRDDRGGEKLFF. DNA for the CDR3: TGTGCCAGCAGAGACGACAGGGGGGGTGAAAAACTGTTTTTT.

J is TRBJ1-1 and V is TRBV5-4, with D possibly TRBD1 on 5 matching bases. CDR3 length: 20 amino acids. Per the germline V gene, CDR1 is SGHNT and CDR2 is YYREEE (reference sequence). The germline V and J ends were trimmed by 3 bases and 1 base, with 28 bases remaining between them. The CDR3 is CASSSLTIVGRTGGNTEAFF. The CDR3 region has the DNA TGTGCCAGCAGCTCCCTAACTATTGTGGGACGGACCGGGGGGAACACTGAAGCTTTCTTT.

V usage is TRBV15 and J usage is TRBJ1-5, with 8 nucleotides matching TRBD1. In germline, CDR1 is LNHNV, CDR2 YYDKDF (reference sequence). After removal of 4 bases from V and 6 bases from J, the junction contained 5 bases not matched to a gene. The CDR3 has 14 amino acids. For the CDR3, the DNA is TGTGCCACCAGCAAGACAGGGGTACGTCAGCCCCAGCATTTT. Translated: CATSKTGVRQPQHF.

This chain links TRBV28 with TRBJ2-3; D may be TRBD2 (5 bases). Trimming removed 1 base from V and 5 bases from J, with 13 bases in between. This CDR3 contains 15 residues. Germline V gene sequence: CDR1 MDHEN, CDR2 SYDVKM. The CDR3 nucleotides are TGTGCCAGCAGTTTATCGCCCGGGGTAGTAGATACGCAGTATTTT. Its translation is CASSLSPGVVDTQYF.

The rearrangement links TRBV7-2 to TRBJ2-5, with TRBD2 as a possible D gene (5 bases). The germline V and J ends were trimmed by 6 bases and 3 bases, with 5 bases remaining between them. Germline CDR1 SGHTA, CDR2 FQGNSA. This CDR3 is built from 11 residues. The CDR3 DNA sequence: TGTGCCAGCAGGACTAAAGAGACCCAGTACTTC. It encodes CASRTKETQYF.

CDR3 residues: CASSLLAGATDTQYF. CDR3 coding DNA: TGTGCCAGCAGCTTGCTAGCGGGGGCCACAGATACGCAGTATTTT. The rearrangement joins TRBV5-4 to TRBJ2-3; 10 bases fit TRBD2. The CDR3 sequence is 15 residues long. Germline loops: CDR1 SGHNT, CDR2 YYREEE (reference sequence). V shed 1 base, J shed 2 bases, and the junction held 1 base outside the gene matches.

V and J are TRBV15 and TRBJ1-5; D gene unclear. Trimming cost V 0 bases and J 0 bases, with 6 bases left between them. CDR1 LNHNV and CDR2 YYDKDF come from the germline V gene (reference sequence). The CDR3 runs to 15 residues. CDR3 in DNA: TGTGCCACCAGCAGAGATGTCTATAGCAATCAGCCCCAGCATTTT. Protein product: CATSRDVYSNQPQHF.

V usage is TRBV15 and J usage is TRBJ1-5, with D possibly matching TRBD1 (6 bases). This CDR3 has 17 amino acids. Trimming left V 0 bases short and J 0 bases short, with 12 bases between. Germline V CDR1 and CDR2: LNHNV, YYDKDF (reference sequence). In DNA form, the CDR3 reads TGTGCCACCAGCAGAGAAAGAACAGGGTATAGCAATCAGCCCCAGCATTTT. Protein: CATSRERTGYSNQPQHF.

The chain couples TRBV7-9 to TRBJ2-5, with a tentative D call TRBD1 (5 bases). TRBJ2-7 explains the end of the DNA better; the J call may be wrong. This CDR3 has 14 amino acids. Germline V gene sequence: CDR1 SEHNR, CDR2 FQNEAQ (reference sequence). CDR3: CASSPPTEPYEQYF. CDR3 coding DNA: TGTGCCAGCAGCCCTCCGACAGAGCCATACGAGCAGTACTTC.

This rearrangement joins TRBV7-8 to TRBJ2-2; D unresolved. Germline V lookup: CDR1 SGHVS, CDR2 FQNEAQ. V was shortened by 7 bases and J by 1 base, with 10 bases between the two germline ends. The CDR3 spans 14 residues. The CDR3 loop reads CASNGRVNTGELFF. CDR3 nucleotides: TGTGCCAGCAATGGTAGAGTGAACACCGGGGAGCTGTTTTTT.

DNA for the CDR3: TGCGCCAGCAGTGAGTCGGGGGCAGGGGGCTATGGCTACACCTTC. Translating it yields CASSESGAGGYGYTF. The rearrangement joins TRBV10-2 to TRBJ1-2; 7 positions agree with TRBD1. Losses at the gene ends were 0 bases for V and 4 bases for J; bases not matched to a gene: 5. This CDR3 has 15 amino acids. Looked up from germline, CDR1 is WSHSY and CDR2 is SAAADI.

The rearrangement links TRBV7-9 to TRBJ2-7, with TRBD1 matching over 8 bases. Germline-derived CDR1 and CDR2 are SEHNR and FQNEAQ (reference sequence). The CDR3 runs to 16 residues. Trimming removed 6 bases from V and 2 bases from J; junction bases left unmatched: 12. CDR3 sequence (DNA): TGTGCCAGCAGTTCAGGGACAGGCGCATCCGCCTACGAGCAGTACTTC. Its translation is CASSSGTGASAYEQYF.

V usage is TRBV7-6 and J usage is TRBJ2-5; 7 bases line up with TRBD1. The trim removed 5 bases at V and 2 bases at J, leaving 5 bases unmatched. Germline-derived CDR1 and CDR2 are SGHVS and FNYEAQ. The CDR3 extends over 14 amino acids. The CDR3 coding sequence is TGTGCCAGCAGCAAAGGGGGCGTTCAAGAGACCCAGTACTTC. This translates into CASSKGGVQETQYF.

Only one count was recorded for this clone. The chain joins TRBV6-1 to TRBJ1-1; D ambiguous. The CDR3 spans 14 residues. Germline-derived CDR1 and CDR2 are MNHNS and SASEGT. The V end was cut by 6 bases, the J end by 6 bases, with 17 bases between. The DNA of the CDR3 is TGTGCCAGCAGGCCATTAGACACGGTCGCTGAAGCTTTCTTT. As protein: CASRPLDTVAEAFF.

This chain connects TRBV5-8 to TRBJ1-5, with D maybe TRBD1 (5 bases). Germline-derived CDR1 and CDR2 are SGHTS and YDEGEE. Trimming cost V 2 bases and J 6 bases, with 12 bases left between them. The CDR3 contains 14 residues. CDR3 residues: CASSFSDISQPQHF. The CDR3 coding sequence is TGTGCCAGCAGCTTTTCGGACATCAGTCAGCCCCAGCATTTT.

The rearrangement uses TRBV11-2 and TRBJ2-5; 10 positions match TRBD2. The germline CDR1 and CDR2 sequences are SGHAT and FQNNGV. V lost 1 base and J lost 1; bases outside the gene matches: 6. The CDR3 loop spans 17 amino acids. The DNA of the CDR3 is TGTGCCAGCAGCTTAGGGCCGGGACTAGCGAGCCAAGAGACCCAGTACTTC. Protein product: CASSLGPGLASQETQYF.

This clone appeared once. CDR3 protein: CASSSTGDTGELFF. The CDR3 nucleotides read TGTGCCAGTAGTTCGACAGGTGACACCGGGGAGCTGTTTTTT. The rearrangement links TRBV19 to TRBJ2-2; D is perhaps TRBD1 (6 bases). V lost 5 bases and J lost 3, with 10 bases in between. Germline V lookup: CDR1 LNHDA, CDR2 SQIVND (reference sequence). The length of the CDR3 is 14 residues.